Following are 5 T cell receptor beta chains from one sample sequenced in a study of blood T cell repertoires in COVID-19. Only in-frame clones appear in the TCRdb table, and some are missing; sequencing was by immunoSEQ multiplex PCR. The sample carries around 370,000 clones, roughly 89% recorded once. Sequencing used peripheral blood. The receptor set was obtained from a woman in her late teens or twenties who had recovered from COVID-19.

The chain carries TRBV6-4 and TRBJ2-3, with D uncertain. Germline V gene lookup returns CDR1 MRHNA and CDR2 SNTAGT. The length of the CDR3 is 14 residues. V dropped 4 bases and J dropped 0 bases, with 8 bases sitting between them. In nucleotides, the CDR3 is TGTGCCAGCAGTGCCCAGACTAGCACAGATACGCAGTATTTT. Its translation is CASSAQTSTDTQYF.

J is TRBJ1-6 and V is TRBV30, with D hard to call. The V and J ends lost 3 bases and 0 bases respectively, with 6 bases between them. The germline CDR1 and CDR2 sequences are GTSNPN and SVGIG (reference sequence). The CDR3 length is 14 residues. CDR3 amino acids: CAWRLSSYNSPLHF. In DNA, the CDR3 is TGTGCCTGGAGATTGAGCTCCTATAATTCACCCCTCCACTTT.

This clone is a singleton in its sample. The chain couples TRBV27 to TRBJ2-1; 9 nucleotides align to TRBD2. Trimming took 6 bases from V and 6 from J; bases not matched to a gene: 12. This CDR3 contains 16 residues. CDR1 is MNHEY and CDR2 is SMNVEV in the germline V gene (reference sequence). CDR3 sequence (DNA): TGTGCCAGCAGCCAATTGGTAGCGGGAGTGGTCAATGAGCAGTTCTTC. Translation: CASSQLVAGVVNEQFF.

The CDR3 loop reads CATSDYGDTEAFF. CDR3 nucleotide sequence: TGTGCCACCAGTGATTACGGGGACACTGAAGCTTTCTTT. The rearrangement uses TRBV24-1 and TRBJ1-1; D unclear. The germline V gene has CDR1 KGHDR and CDR2 SFDVKD. The V gene lost 2 bases and the J gene lost 3 bases, with 6 bases spanning the gap. The CDR3 runs to 13 residues.

In its sample, this clone was seen a few times. The chain employs TRBV5-5 and TRBJ2-3; D uncertain. CDR1 is SGHKS, CDR2 YYEKEE, per germline (reference sequence). This CDR3 comprises 12 residues. V lost 2 bases and J lost 4, with 5 bases in between. The CDR3, as DNA: TGTGCCAGCAGCTTCGGTTCAGATACGCAGTATTTT. Translated, it gives CASSFGSDTQYF.